Below are 25 T cell receptor beta chains sequenced from a single sample in a study of T cells in Graves' hyperthyroidism and ophthalmopathy. Amplification of TCR beta CDR3 regions used RNA as the template. HTBI primers were employed in a first-round RT-PCR of the TCR CDR3. One entry per CDR3 protein results from TCRdb running MiXCR on the multiplex PCR reads. The sample gives under 250,000 distinct CDR3 sequences, about 17% of which show up once; about half is in the top ten. The sample taken for sequencing was blood. Source of these receptors: a woman between 50 and 59 years old with Graves' hyperthyroidism.

This clonotype was observed at least ten times. This sequence joins TRBV7-9 and TRBJ1-2, with no clear D. V was trimmed by 5 bases and J by 6 bases, leaving 10 bases between them. Germline lookup yields CDR1 SEHNR and CDR2 FQNEAQ (reference sequence). The CDR3 runs 12 residues. The CDR3 is CASSPQSHGYTF. Here the CDR3 DNA reads TGTGCCAGCAGCCCCCAGAGTCATGGCTACACCTTC.

This clonotype was recorded at least ten times. The rearrangement joins TRBV20-1 to TRBJ2-3; D is possibly TRBD1 or TRBD2 (5 bases each). Between the trimmed V and J ends, which lost 0 bases and 2 bases, there was a span of 12 bases. The CDR3 extends over 15 amino acids. Germline CDR1 and CDR2: DFQATT and SNEGSKA (reference sequence). The CDR3 sequence: CSARDMGRNTDTQYF. The CDR3, as DNA: TGCAGTGCTAGAGATATGGGACGGAACACAGATACGCAGTATTTT.

In this sample, this clonotype turned up many times. The gene calls are TRBV27 and TRBJ2-3, with D hard to call. This CDR3 is 13 amino acids long. Germline V CDR1 and CDR2: MNHEY, SMNVEV (reference sequence). Trimming pared 5 bases from V and 5 bases from J, leaving 11 bases between. Here the CDR3 reads CASSLSVVDTQYF. Here the CDR3 DNA reads TGTGCCAGCAGTCTGAGCGTGGTAGATACGCAGTATTTT.

The rearrangement uses TRBV6-2 or TRBV6-3 and TRBJ2-1; D is perhaps TRBD2 (5 bases). This CDR3 has 17 residues. Germline V gene sequence: CDR1 MNHEY, CDR2 SVGEGT. Trimming took 2 bases from V and 3 from J, leaving 17 bases between them. In DNA, the CDR3 is TGTGCCAGCAGTTACCTTCGGACTTTCCGAGGCTACAATGAGCAGTTCTTC. Amino acid sequence: CASSYLRTFRGYNEQFF.

This clonotype was detected many times. The rearrangement uses TRBV7-9 and TRBJ2-1; the D call may be TRBD1 or TRBD2 (6 bases each). CDR1 SEHNR and CDR2 FQNEAQ come from the germline V gene (reference sequence). This CDR3 comprises 15 residues. The V and J ends lost 5 bases and 4 bases respectively, with 15 bases between them. The DNA for the CDR3 is TGTGCCAGCAGCCCGCCGGGGGCGCATTACAATGAGCAGTTCTTC. This sequence encodes CASSPPGAHYNEQFF. The full variable domain, with the rest looked up from reference TRBV7-9 and TRBJ2-1, is DTGVSQNPRHKITKRGQNVTFRCDPISEHNRLYWYRQTLGQGPEFLTYFQNEAQLEKSRLLSDRFSAERPKGSFSTLEIQRTEQGDSAMYLCASSPPGAHYNEQFFGPGTRLTVL.

This clonotype showed up many times. This chain uses TRBV20-1 with TRBJ1-1, with D uncertain. The CDR3 consists of 13 residues. Germline CDR1 and CDR2: DFQATT and SNEGSKA (reference sequence). Trimming stripped 3 bases from V and 4 bases from J, with 12 bases between. The CDR3 loop reads CSARPSFSTEAFF. In DNA form, the CDR3 reads TGCAGTGCTAGGCCAAGTTTCAGCACTGAAGCTTTCTTT.

This sequence joins TRBV19 and TRBJ1-4; possibly TRBD1 for D (6 bases). Germline V gene sequence: CDR1 LNHDA, CDR2 SQIVND (reference sequence). The V end lost 3 bases, the J end lost 3 bases, and 14 bases lay between the germline ends. This CDR3 region has 16 residues. DNA of the CDR3: TGTGCCAGTAGTATGTGGCAGGGGAGTCCTAATGAAAAACTGTTTTTT. This encodes CASSMWQGSPNEKLFF.

In this sample, this clonotype turned up a few times. The chain has TRBV12-3 or TRBV12-4 and TRBJ2-3, with 8 bases fitting TRBD1. This CDR3 comprises 13 residues. The trim removed 6 bases at V and 6 bases at J, leaving 5 bases unmatched. CDR3 DNA: TGTGCCAGCAGCACAGGGGGATACGATACGCAGTATTTT. Its protein product is CASSTGGYDTQYF.

A note on this clonotype: This clone may be a read error of a much larger clone one base away. This chain links TRBV4-2 with TRBJ2-5, with D perhaps TRBD2 (5 bases). Germline-derived CDR1 and CDR2 are LGHNA and YNFKEQ. This CDR3 has 12 amino acids. The DNA of the CDR3 is TGTGCCGGCAGCCAAGAAGGTGCTGGGAGGTACTTC. This gives the protein CAGSQEGAGRYF.

The gene calls are TRBV24-1 and TRBJ2-3; a weak D match, TRBD1 (6 bases). Looked up from germline, CDR1 is KGHDR and CDR2 is SFDVKD. V was pared by 2 bases and J by 3 bases, with 14 bases between. This CDR3 contains 16 residues. The CDR3 DNA reads TGTGCCACCAGTGATTGGGGGCTCGTCGGGACAGATACGCAGTATTTT. Protein: CATSDWGLVGTDTQYF.

V gene TRBV28 combines with J gene TRBJ1-5; no reliable D call. The germline V and J ends were trimmed by 7 bases and 4 bases, with 8 bases remaining between them. Germline lookup yields CDR1 MDHEN and CDR2 SYDVKM. The CDR3 covers 12 residues. CDR3 DNA sequence: TGTGCCAGCATTGGGGTGAATCAGCCCCAGCATTTT. Its translation: CASIGVNQPQHF.

The V call is TRBV12-3 or TRBV12-4, the J call TRBJ1-4; maybe TRBD1 (6 bases). The CDR3 totals 15 residues. V dropped 3 bases and J dropped 2 bases, with 10 bases sitting between them. The CDR3 nucleotides read TGTGCCAGCAGTTTTCGGGGGGCCACTAATGAAAAACTGTTTTTT. Residues: CASSFRGATNEKLFF.

The CDR3 loop reads CASNISGPDQTSGYTF. Here the CDR3 DNA reads TGTGCCAGCAACATCTCTGGGCCTGATCAGACGTCCGGCTACACCTTC. V usage is TRBV7-9 and J usage is TRBJ1-2; no reliable D call. CDR3 size: 16 residues. V lost 7 bases, J lost 8 bases, and 26 bases lay in between. The germline V gene encodes CDR1 SEHNR and CDR2 FQNEAQ (reference sequence). The full variable domain, its missing parts supplied by reference TRBV7-9 and TRBJ1-2, is DTGVSQNPRHKITKRGQNVTFRCDPISEHNRLYWYRQTLGQGPEFLTYFQNEAQLEKSRLLSDRFSAERPKGSFSTLEIQRTEQGDSAMYLCASNISGPDQTSGYTFGSGTRLTVV.

The CDR3 bases are TGCAGCGTTGAAGTTTCAGGGTCGAAGACTGAAGCTTTCTTT. Translating gives CSVEVSGSKTEAFF. The J gene is TRBJ1-1, the V gene TRBV29-1; D possibly corresponds to TRBD1 (5 bases). The germline gives CDR1 SQVTM, CDR2 ANQGSEA. The CDR3 runs to 14 residues. Trimming left V 1 base short and J 5 bases short, with 14 bases between. The full variable domain, with the rest looked up from reference TRBV29-1 and TRBJ1-1, is SAVISQKPSRDICQRGTSLTIQCQVDSQVTMMFWYRQQPGQSLTLIATANQGSEATYESGFVIDKFPISRPNLTFSTLTVSNMSPEDSSIYLCSVEVSGSKTEAFFGQGTRLTVV.

V and J are TRBV4-1 and TRBJ2-7, with TRBD2 matching over 14 bases. Trimming took 3 bases from V and 4 from J; bases not matched to a gene: 14. The CDR3 runs 19 residues. Germline CDR1 reads MGHRA; CDR2 reads YSYEKL. The DNA of the CDR3 is TGCGCCAGCAGCCAGGGACTAGCGGGAGAAGTTTTGGGGGCTTACGAGCAGTACTTC. As protein: CASSQGLAGEVLGAYEQYF.

The sample holds many counts of this clonotype. The rearrangement uses TRBV3-1 and TRBJ1-1; 8 nucleotides match TRBD1. The length of the CDR3 is 16 residues. The V and J ends lost 4 bases and 0 bases, in that order; junction bases with no gene match: 7. The V gene's germline CDR1 is LGHDT and CDR2 YNNKEL (reference sequence). The CDR3 DNA is TGTGCCAGCAGCCCGACACTACAGGGGGTGAACACTGAAGCTTTCTTT. Its protein product is CASSPTLQGVNTEAFF.

This clonotype was observed many times. The CDR3 protein is CASSSGTSGNEQYF. For the CDR3, the DNA is TGTGCCAGCAGCTCTGGGACTAGCGGGAACGAGCAGTACTTC. This chain uses TRBV28 with TRBJ2-7; TRBD2 aligns across 13 bases. With V trimmed by 6 bases and J by 5 bases, 4 bases remained unmatched. CDR1 is MDHEN and CDR2 is SYDVKM in the germline V gene. This CDR3 spans 14 amino acids.

This clonotype was observed a handful of times. The chain has TRBV28 and TRBJ1-2; unclear D gene. V dropped 6 bases and J dropped 8 bases, with 16 bases sitting between them. This CDR3 spans 13 amino acids. Germline assignment: CDR1 MDHEN and CDR2 SYDVKM. The CDR3 loop is CASSLSGFGGYTF. As DNA, the CDR3 is TGTGCCAGCAGCCTAAGCGGGTTCGGGGGCTACACCTTC.

At least ten counts were recorded for this clonotype. The chain has TRBV20-1 and TRBJ1-1, with unresolved D. The V end lost 4 bases, the J end lost 0 bases, and 12 bases lay between the germline ends. Per the germline V gene, CDR1 is DFQATT and CDR2 is SNEGSKA (reference sequence). The CDR3 sequence is 14 residues long. CDR3: CSAINREMNTEAFF. The CDR3 DNA sequence: TGCAGTGCTATCAACCGGGAAATGAACACTGAAGCTTTCTTT.

The chain carries TRBV12-3 or TRBV12-4 and TRBJ1-5; no definite D call. V was cut by 3 bases and J by 6 bases, with 3 bases left in between. The CDR3 extends over 11 amino acids. CDR3 sequence (DNA): TGTGCCAGCAGTTTCGGTCAGCCCCAGCATTTT. Its protein product is CASSFGQPQHF.

Ten or more counts support this clonotype. The chain couples TRBV18 to TRBJ2-7; the D is unclear. CDR1 and CDR2 (germline): KGHSH, LQKENI. The CDR3 sequence is 14 residues long. The V end was cut by 4 bases, the J end by 2 bases, with 12 bases between. CDR3 DNA sequence: TGTGCCAGCTCACAACCGGCGGAACCCTACGAGCAGTACTTC. Residues: CASSQPAEPYEQYF.

This clonotype appeared many times. The chain links TRBV7-3 to TRBJ2-7; D perhaps matches TRBD2 (5 bases). CDR1 and CDR2 from the germline V gene are SGHTA and FQGTGA. V was shortened by 4 bases and J by 1 base, with 14 bases between the two germline ends. The CDR3 is 15 residues long. CDR3 nucleotides: TGTGCCAGCAGCTCAGACCAACTAGGGTCCTACGAGCAGTACTTC. It yields the protein CASSSDQLGSYEQYF. Full variable domain (missing parts from reference TRBV7-3 and TRBJ2-7): GAGVSQTPSNKVTEKGKYVELRCDPISGHTALYWYRQSLGQGPEFLIYFQGTGAADDSGLPNDRFFAVRPEGSVSTLKIQRTERGDSAVYLCASSSDQLGSYEQYFGPGTRLTVT.

The rearrangement uses TRBV19 and TRBJ2-2; D call uncertain. The ends were cut back, 4 bases at V and 5 bases at J, with 14 bases in the middle. CDR1 and CDR2 from the germline V gene are LNHDA and SQIVND (reference sequence). The CDR3 totals 15 residues. Written as DNA, the CDR3 is TGTGCCAGTAGTACAAGACGGGTTCGGACCGGGGAGCTGTTTTTT. Protein sequence: CASSTRRVRTGELFF.

This clonotype was observed at least ten times. V and J are TRBV12-3 or TRBV12-4 and TRBJ2-7, with 7 bases aligning to TRBD2. Trimming at V came to 6 bases and at J to 7 bases, leaving 9 bases not matched to a gene. This CDR3 has 13 amino acids. The chain's CDR3 is CASSFRDYEEQYF. DNA of the CDR3: TGTGCCAGCAGCTTCCGGGACTACGAGGAGCAGTACTTC.

This clonotype was detected only a few times. V usage is TRBV30 and J usage is TRBJ2-7; D uncertain. The germline CDR1 and CDR2 sequences are GTSNPN and SVGIG (reference sequence). The CDR3 is 14 amino acids. Trimming removed 4 bases from V and 0 bases from J, with 13 bases in between. CDR3 nucleotide sequence: TGTGCCTGGATGGTGGGTCCAAACTCCTACGAGCAGTACTTC. This sequence encodes CAWMVGPNSYEQYF.